One and the same sample provided the 32 T cell receptor beta chains below, sequenced in a study of PD-1 blockade in classical Hodgkin lymphoma. Brentuximab vedotin exposure varied, and every patient relapsed after autologous stem cell transplantation. Generated by immunoSEQ multiplex PCR, the TCRdb table keeps only in-frame clones and is missing some. The sample records 90,000 to 95,000 clones, roughly 89% being singletons. The specimen was peripheral blood mononuclear cells (PBMCs), collected before the second cycle of nivolumab. The receptors were sampled from a human donor with classical Hodgkin lymphoma.

The genes are TRBV18 and TRBJ1-4; a possible D gene is TRBD1 (6 bases). In germline, CDR1 is KGHSH, CDR2 LQKENI. Trimming took 6 bases from V and 5 from J, leaving 19 bases between them. This CDR3 has 16 amino acids. The CDR3 bases are TGTGCCAGCTCGCGCACATGGACAGCTCCCAATGAAAAACTGTTTTTT. Translating gives CASSRTWTAPNEKLFF.

This rearrangement joins TRBV6-6 to TRBJ1-2, with D perhaps matching TRBD1 (6 bases). The germline gives CDR1 MNHNY, CDR2 SVGAGI (reference sequence). Between the trimmed V and J ends, which lost 3 bases and 10 bases, there was a span of 18 bases. The CDR3 spans 14 residues. For the CDR3, the DNA is TGTGCCAGCAGTTATGTCGAGGGGGAGGGGATCTACACCTTC. This translates into CASSYVEGEGIYTF.

The chain links TRBV28 to TRBJ2-2; 7 bases fit TRBD1. Germline-derived CDR1 and CDR2 are MDHEN and SYDVKM. The CDR3 loop spans 13 amino acids. The ends lost 6 bases at V and 7 bases at J; junction bases unmatched: 5. CDR3 loop: CASRRQGGGELFF. CDR3 nucleotide sequence: TGTGCCAGCAGGCGACAGGGCGGCGGGGAGCTGTTTTTT. Complete variable domain (other parts from reference TRBV28 and TRBJ2-2): DVKVTQSSRYLVKRTGEKVFLECVQDMDHENMFWYRQDPGLGLRLIYFSYDVKMKEKGDIPEGYSVSREKKERFSLILESASTNQTSMYLCASRRQGGGELFFGEGSRLTVL.

The chain joins TRBV28 to TRBJ1-1; D call uncertain. Trimming shortened V by 7 bases and J by 4 bases, and 7 bases separated the two germline ends. The germline V gene encodes CDR1 MDHEN and CDR2 SYDVKM. The CDR3 consists of 11 residues. The CDR3 region is CASNGPTEAFF. The CDR3 coding sequence is TGTGCCAGCAACGGGCCCACTGAAGCTTTCTTT.

The chain uses TRBV28 and TRBJ2-5; D may match TRBD1 or TRBD2 (6 bases each). Germline V gene data show CDR1 as MDHEN and CDR2 as SYDVKM. This CDR3 region has 14 residues. With 10 bases removed from V and 1 base from J, the gap between germline ends came to 16 bases. This chain's CDR3 is CATRVEGVQETQYF. The DNA of the CDR3 is TGTGCCACGCGCGTGGAGGGGGTCCAAGAGACCCAGTACTTC.

The V and J genes are TRBV6-5 and TRBJ2-3; D may be TRBD1 (6 bases). The CDR3 runs 16 residues. The V gene lost 7 bases and the J gene lost 2 bases, with 19 bases spanning the gap. CDR1 and CDR2 from the germline V gene are MNHEY and SVGAGI. The CDR3 region is CASTYSRGLYTDTQYF. The CDR3 region has the DNA TGTGCCAGCACCTACTCCAGGGGATTATACACAGATACGCAGTATTTT.

The genes are TRBV28 and TRBJ2-7; D remains unclear. Per the germline V gene, CDR1 is MDHEN and CDR2 is SYDVKM. CDR3 length: 10 residues. The germline V and J ends were trimmed by 8 bases and 0 bases, with 2 bases remaining between them. CDR3 DNA: TGTGCCAGCGGCTCCTACGAGCAGTACTTC. This translates into CASGSYEQYF.

The chain recombines TRBV7-2 with TRBJ2-1, with a possible D match to TRBD1 (7 bases). This CDR3 region has 15 residues. The V gene's germline CDR1 is SGHTA and CDR2 FQGNSA. Trimming shortened V by 1 base and J by 9 bases, and 16 bases separated the two germline ends. CDR3 in amino acids: CASSLVSRGEGEQFF. CDR3 sequence (DNA): TGTGCCAGCAGCTTAGTCAGCAGGGGGGAAGGTGAGCAGTTCTTC.

The chain combines TRBV5-4 with TRBJ2-1; perhaps TRBD1 as D (5 bases). V was pared by 0 bases and J by 8 bases, with 9 bases between. The germline gives CDR1 SGHNT, CDR2 YYREEE (reference sequence). The CDR3 is made up of 13 amino acids. CDR3 DNA sequence: TGTGCCAGCAGCTTGGGTGACAGCGATGAGCAGTTCTTC. This gives the protein CASSLGDSDEQFF.

The V gene is TRBV28, the J gene TRBJ2-1, with no clear D. CDR1 and CDR2 from the germline V gene are MDHEN and SYDVKM. V dropped 2 bases and J dropped 0 bases, with 8 bases sitting between them. CDR3 length equals 15 residues. The CDR3 reads CASSLMTSSYNEQFF. The CDR3 region has the DNA TGTGCCAGCAGTTTAATGACCAGCTCCTACAATGAGCAGTTCTTC.

This clone was picked up a small number of times. V gene TRBV20-1 combines with J gene TRBJ2-1; 9 positions match TRBD2. This CDR3 is 11 amino acids long. V lost 3 bases and J lost 14; bases outside the gene matches: 5. Germline values: CDR1 DFQATT, CDR2 SNEGSKA (reference sequence). CDR3 loop: CSARTSGKEFF. Written as DNA, the CDR3 is TGCAGTGCTAGGACTAGCGGAAAGGAGTTCTTC.

This clone was observed a single time. The CDR3 here is CASSSRPGTPSSRGNQPQHF. As DNA, the CDR3 is TGTGCCAGCAGCTCTCGGCCCGGGACTCCCAGTTCCCGTGGCAATCAGCCCCAGCATTTT. The chain recombines TRBV21-1 with TRBJ1-5. TRBV21-1 is deemed a pseudogene. CDR3 length: 20 amino acids.

This rearrangement joins TRBV5-1 to TRBJ2-3, with TRBD2 as a possible D gene (6 bases). Trimming shortened V by 3 bases and J by 2 bases, and 16 bases separated the two germline ends. The CDR3 length is 16 residues. Germline CDR1 reads SGHRS; CDR2 reads YFSETQ. DNA of the CDR3: TGCGCCAGCAGCTCAGGGACTTTATGGCTCACAGATACGCAGTATTTT. Translated: CASSSGTLWLTDTQYF.

V usage is TRBV6-5 and J usage is TRBJ2-1, with D hard to call. The CDR3 is 14 amino acids. The V and J ends lost 7 bases and 3 bases respectively, with 13 bases between them. CDR1 is MNHEY and CDR2 is SVGAGI in the germline V gene. CDR3 sequence reads: CASMVRLNYNEQFF. The CDR3 region has the DNA TGTGCCAGCATGGTACGTCTAAACTACAATGAGCAGTTCTTC.

This chain joins TRBV19 and TRBJ2-1, with 15 bases fitting TRBD2. V gave up 3 bases and J gave up 7 bases; unmatched junction bases: 13. This CDR3 contains 19 residues. Germline CDR1 and CDR2: LNHDA and SQIVND (reference sequence). CDR3 sequence reads: CASSISGLRTSGRGNEQFF. In DNA form, the CDR3 reads TGTGCCAGTAGTATTTCGGGCCTCAGGACTAGCGGGAGGGGTAATGAGCAGTTCTTC.

As to this clone: Other DNA sequences from this sample encode an identical CDR3 as well. The chain combines TRBV4-1 with TRBJ2-1; 13 positions agree with TRBD2. V trimming: 4 bases; J trimming: 0 bases; junction bases outside the gene matches: 6. Germline-derived CDR1 and CDR2 are MGHRA and YSYEKL. The CDR3 length is 18 residues. The CDR3 here is CASSPGLAGTSSYNEQFF. In nucleotides, the CDR3 is TGCGCCAGCAGCCCGGGACTAGCGGGGACGAGCTCCTACAATGAGCAGTTCTTC.

The CDR3 DNA reads as TGTGCCAGCTCATCCACTAGCGGGGGGAATGAGCAGTTCTTC. Protein product: CASSSTSGGNEQFF. The chain is built from TRBV18 and TRBJ2-1; the match to TRBD2 covers 12 bases. CDR3 length: 14 amino acids. J was trimmed by 7 bases and V by 5 bases; bases with no gene match: 3. CDR1 is KGHSH, CDR2 LQKENI, per germline.

This chain uses TRBV6-6 with TRBJ2-7, with D tentatively TRBD1 or TRBD2 (5 bases each). With 8 bases removed from V and 6 bases from J, the gap between germline ends came to 20 bases. The CDR3 sequence is 14 residues long. Germline V gene sequence: CDR1 MNHNY, CDR2 SVGAGI (reference sequence). CDR3 loop: CASATPGPQREQYF. DNA of the CDR3: TGTGCCAGCGCTACTCCGGGACCACAACGCGAGCAGTACTTC.

V and J are TRBV28 and TRBJ2-1; D tentatively fits TRBD1 or TRBD2 (5 bases each). Trimming left V 4 bases short and J 7 bases short, with 14 bases between. The CDR3 totals 14 residues. The germline V gene encodes CDR1 MDHEN and CDR2 SYDVKM. The CDR3 protein is CASSWADWGNEQFF. The CDR3 nucleotides read TGTGCCAGCAGTTGGGCGGATTGGGGGAATGAGCAGTTCTTC.

V usage is TRBV7-9 and J usage is TRBJ2-1; D is ambiguous. Germline V gene sequence: CDR1 SEHNR, CDR2 FQNEAQ (reference sequence). V lost 7 bases and J 7 bases, leaving 11 bases between the germline ends. CDR3 size: 12 residues. The CDR3 protein is CASIPTLNEQFF. In nucleotides, the CDR3 is TGTGCCAGCATCCCGACTTTGAATGAGCAGTTCTTC.

This rearrangement joins TRBV5-1 to TRBJ2-7, with D perhaps matching TRBD2 (7 bases). CDR1 and CDR2 (germline): SGHRS, YFSETQ. V was shortened by 0 bases and J by 5 bases, with 27 bases between the two germline ends. This CDR3 has 19 residues. The DNA of the CDR3 is TGCGCCAGCAGCTTGGGTGATGGTTTCGGGGGGCGCGGGTCACACGAGCAGTACTTC. It is translated as CASSLGDGFGGRGSHEQYF.

The sample holds one count of this clone. The rearrangement links TRBV11-2 to TRBJ2-2; 8 nucleotides line up with TRBD2. This CDR3 spans 17 amino acids. With 5 bases clipped from V and 5 bases from J, the junction kept 13 bases outside the gene matches. Germline assignment: CDR1 SGHAT and CDR2 FQNNGV. CDR3 DNA: TGTGCCAGCAGCCCAATTATTGCGGGAGGTGGGACCGGGGAGCTGTTTTTT. Its protein is CASSPIIAGGGTGELFF.

In DNA form, the CDR3 reads TGTGCCAGCAGTCGACTAGCGGGAGTCACTTACAATGAGCAGTTCTTC. It translates to CASSRLAGVTYNEQFF. V gene TRBV27 combines with J gene TRBJ2-1, with 12 bases lining up with TRBD2. The CDR3 extends over 16 amino acids. The germline V gene has CDR1 MNHEY and CDR2 SMNVEV (reference sequence). The V segment lost 5 bases and the J segment 4 bases; nucleotides outside the gene matches: 6.

The chain employs TRBV6-5 and TRBJ2-7, with TRBD1 as a possible D gene (6 bases). Germline CDR1 is MNHEY and CDR2 is SVGAGI. Trimming removed 5 bases from V and 0 bases from J, with 8 bases in between. This CDR3 has 13 amino acids. The CDR3 DNA sequence: TGTGCCAGCAGTCAGGGGCCCTCCTACGAGCAGTACTTC. Its translation is CASSQGPSYEQYF.

This clone was seen a single time. The chain joins TRBV19 to TRBJ2-5, with D perhaps matching TRBD1 or TRBD2 (5 bases each). CDR1 is LNHDA and CDR2 is SQIVND in the germline V gene (reference sequence). The CDR3 contains 17 residues. Trimming took off 1 base at V and 4 bases at J, with 19 bases between the two ends. The CDR3 nucleotides read TGTGCCAGTAGTATAGGAACCCGGGACCCCAGTCCAGAGACCCAGTACTTC. It encodes CASSIGTRDPSPETQYF.

This chain links TRBV7-9 with TRBJ1-5; D possibly corresponds to TRBD1 (6 bases). CDR3 length: 15 residues. The germline CDR1 and CDR2 sequences are SEHNR and FQNEAQ (reference sequence). V dropped 4 bases and J dropped 0 bases, with 10 bases sitting between them. The CDR3 DNA reads as TGTGCCAGCAGCTCGCACAGGGATAGCAATCAGCCCCAGCATTTT. Translation: CASSSHRDSNQPQHF. The full variable domain, rest sourced from reference TRBV7-9 and TRBJ1-5, is DTGVSQNPRHKITKRGQNVTFRCDPISEHNRLYWYRQTLGQGPEFLTYFQNEAQLEKSRLLSDRFSAERPKGSFSTLEIQRTEQGDSAMYLCASSSHRDSNQPQHFGDGTRLSIL.

The chain uses TRBV2 and TRBJ1-1; 8 bases are shared with TRBD1. This CDR3 comprises 14 residues. In germline, CDR1 is SNHLY, CDR2 FYNNEI. J lost 4 bases, V lost 0 bases, and 1 base had no gene match. The chain's CDR3 is CASSEAGTGTEAFF. DNA for the CDR3: TGTGCCAGCAGTGAAGCCGGGACAGGCACTGAAGCTTTCTTT.

The CDR3 coding sequence is TGCGCCAGCAGCTTGGAACTAGCGGTGTACGAGCAGTACTTC. Translated, it gives CASSLELAVYEQYF. This sequence joins TRBV5-1 and TRBJ2-7; TRBD2 agrees at 8 bases. Germline assignment: CDR1 SGHRS and CDR2 YFSETQ. Germline trimming cut 0 bases from V and 4 bases from J; bases unmatched to any gene: 3. This CDR3 has 14 amino acids. Together with reference TRBV5-1 and TRBJ2-7, the CDR3 gives the full variable domain: KAGVTQTPRYLIKTRGQQVTLSCSPISGHRSVSWYQQTPGQGLQFLFEYFSETQRNKGNFPGRFSGRQFSNSRSEMNVSTLELGDSALYLCASSLELAVYEQYFGPGTRLTVT.

V and J are TRBV27 and TRBJ2-7; D may be TRBD1 or TRBD2 (5 bases each). Germline V CDR1 and CDR2: MNHEY, SMNVEV (reference sequence). V was pared by 1 base and J by 6 bases, with 10 bases between. This CDR3 comprises 13 residues. CDR3 amino acids: CASSLYEGSEQYF. The CDR3 nucleotides read TGTGCCAGCAGTTTATACGAGGGGTCCGAGCAGTACTTC.

This sequence joins TRBV11-2 and TRBJ2-1; 9 bases map to TRBD2. There are 19 residues in the CDR3. CDR1 and CDR2 (germline): SGHAT, FQNNGV. J gave up 4 bases and V 3 bases, and 16 bases lay outside the gene matches. CDR3 in amino acids: CASSFLGLAGPVRYNEQFF. CDR3 coding DNA: TGTGCCAGCAGCTTCCTAGGTCTAGCGGGACCCGTTCGTTACAATGAGCAGTTCTTC. The full variable domain, with the rest looked up from reference TRBV11-2 and TRBJ2-1, is EAGVAQSPRYKIIEKRQSVAFWCNPISGHATLYWYQQILGQGPKLLIQFQNNGVVDDSQLPKDRFSAERLKGVDSTLKIQPAKLEDSAVYLCASSFLGLAGPVRYNEQFFGPGTRLTVL.

This chain connects TRBV27 to TRBJ2-7, with D possibly TRBD2 on 6 matching bases. The CDR3 spans 14 residues. Germline V lookup: CDR1 MNHEY, CDR2 SMNVEV (reference sequence). The V end was cut by 5 bases, the J end by 1 base, with 12 bases between. The CDR3 DNA is TGTGCCAGCAGTCCCCGTCGGGGGTCCTACGAGCAGTACTTC. This gives the protein CASSPRRGSYEQYF.

This clone came up once. The V gene is TRBV5-1, the J gene TRBJ2-3, with D possibly matching TRBD1 (6 bases). The length of the CDR3 is 18 residues. Germline CDR1 is SGHRS and CDR2 is YFSETQ. The V end was cut by 1 base, the J end by 1 base, with 19 bases between. The CDR3, as DNA: TGCGCCAGCAGCTTGTTCCAATACAGGGTCTATGGCACAGATACGCAGTATTTT. Encoded protein: CASSLFQYRVYGTDTQYF.